One sample yielded the 7 T cell receptor beta chains listed below, sequenced in a study of T cell responses to AZD1222 COVID-19 vaccine. Profiled with immunoSEQ multiplex PCR; TCRdb holds only in-frame clones, not every one. The sample has about 180,000 clones, 85% to 90% seen once; the top ten hold 1.5% to 2%. The sample in question was peripheral blood, obtained on day 0 of AZD1222 vaccination. The receptor set was obtained from an adult in good health.

This rearrangement joins TRBV12-3 or TRBV12-4 to TRBJ2-5; D ambiguous. V dropped 7 bases and J dropped 7 bases, with 13 bases sitting between them. The CDR3 sequence is 12 residues long. The CDR3 DNA reads TGTGCCAGCAATTCAGACATTGGGACCCAGTACTTC. Translated: CASNSDIGTQYF.

This clone was seen just once. The chain is built from TRBV7-8 and TRBJ1-4, with D possibly TRBD1 on 6 matching bases. Trimming removed 4 bases from V and 5 bases from J, with 23 bases in between. The CDR3 sequence is 18 residues long. Germline V gives CDR1 SGHVS, CDR2 FQNEAQ. CDR3 amino acids: CASSSKTIRGGINEKLFF. CDR3 DNA sequence: TGTGCCAGCAGCTCGAAAACCATCAGGGGAGGGATCAATGAAAAACTGTTTTTT.

Here the CDR3 reads CASSYLITGEQFF. CDR3 coding DNA: TGTGCCAGCAGTTACTTAATCACGGGTGAGCAGTTCTTC. V usage is TRBV6-2 or TRBV6-3 and J usage is TRBJ2-1; D call uncertain. CDR3 length equals 13 residues. Trimming took 1 base from V and 9 from J, leaving 10 bases between them. The germline V gene has CDR1 MNHEY and CDR2 SVGEGT.

CDR3 residues: CASSPGRGIGNTIYF. CDR3 DNA sequence: TGTGCCAGCAGCCCCGGCAGGGGGATTGGAAACACCATATATTTT. The gene calls are TRBV27 and TRBJ1-3, with 7 positions matching TRBD1. The germline CDR1 and CDR2 sequences are MNHEY and SMNVEV (reference sequence). The CDR3 consists of 15 residues. Trimming at V came to 6 bases and at J to 3 bases, leaving 8 bases not matched to a gene.

The rearrangement joins TRBV11-2 to TRBJ2-3; TRBD1 aligns across 8 bases. This CDR3 spans 16 amino acids. V lost 3 bases, J lost 5 bases, and 10 bases stayed unmatched. Germline values: CDR1 SGHAT, CDR2 FQNNGV. The CDR3 loop reads CASSFAGTGLLDTQYF. Written as DNA, the CDR3 is TGTGCCAGCAGCTTCGCCGGGACAGGCCTATTAGATACGCAGTATTTT.

The chain joins TRBV27 to TRBJ1-4; D is unclear. This CDR3 spans 15 amino acids. Germline-derived CDR1 and CDR2 are MNHEY and SMNVEV (reference sequence). The V and J ends lost 5 bases and 5 bases respectively, with 15 bases between them. Written as DNA, the CDR3 is TGTGCCAGCAGTCGAGTACGGGGTCTGAATGAAAAACTGTTTTTT. Translating it yields CASSRVRGLNEKLFF.

The table lists this clone with a count of one. The chain is built from TRBV10-3 and TRBJ1-1; D is ambiguous. The germline V and J ends were trimmed by 6 bases and 4 bases, with 12 bases remaining between them. Germline assignment: CDR1 ENHRY and CDR2 SYGVKD. The length of the CDR3 is 13 residues. The CDR3 nucleotides are TGTGCCATCAGAGCGGACGGCCCCACTGAAGCTTTCTTT. This translates into CAIRADGPTEAFF.